These T cell receptor beta chains were read from a single sample in a study of T cell repertoires in cytomegalovirus infection. TCRdb passed the reads through MiXCR, listing each CDR3 protein once. The data show some 900,000 distinct CDR3 sequences, with less than 35% seen just once and 9.5% to 15% held by the top ten. The antigens for these receptors are not known. Sequences were derived from cultured CD8+ T cells from PBMCs, sampled from culture after CMV antigen stimulation. The receptor set was obtained from a human donor in good health (CMV status not recorded). Some clones in this sample may be carry-over from other donors' samples. Each CDR3 is given with its conserved first and last residue. Each record gives: V gene, clone size, J gene, D gene, CDR3 protein, CDR3 DNA. A D gene is named only where the DNA matches it firmly. Part of the rows lack a size; the others show once, few, many or a class for expanded clones.

TRBV13	-	TRBJ2-2	-	CASETGNTGELFF	TGTGCCAGCGAGACAGGAAACACCGGGGAGCTGTTTTTT
TRBV7-1	-	TRBJ2-2	-	CASLPPGLNTGELFF	TGTGCCAGCCTTCCACCGGGACTTAACACCGGGGAGCTGTTTTTT
TRBV10-3	-	TRBJ1-1	-	CATSLGGETEAFF	TGTGCCACCTCCCTCGGGGGAGAGACTGAAGCTTTCTTT
TRBV9	-	TRBJ2-7	-	CASSVNGSPYEQYF	TGTGCCAGCAGCGTAAATGGCAGCCCCTACGAGCAGTACTTC
TRBV7-6	many	TRBJ1-4	-	CASSLETGANEKLFF	TGTGCCAGCAGCTTAGAGACAGGAGCTAATGAAAAACTGTTTTTT
TRBV10-3	-	TRBJ2-1	-	CAISGRAGSSYNEQFF	TGTGCCATCAGTGGGAGGGCCGGGAGCTCCTACAATGAGCAGTTCTTC
TRBV19	-	TRBJ1-5	TRBD1	CASRTQGASNQPQHF	TGTGCCAGTAGGACTCAGGGGGCCAGCAATCAGCCCCAGCATTTT
TRBV27	few	TRBJ1-2	TRBD1	CASSFQGAQGYTF	TGTGCCAGCAGTTTCCAGGGGGCTCAGGGCTACACCTTC
TRBV27	-	TRBJ2-7	-	CASSLGPGIEQYF	TGTGCCAGCAGTTTGGGGCCAGGTATCGAGCAGTACTTC
TRBV7-6	-	TRBJ2-1	-	CASSLGRGLSNEQFF	TGTGCCAGCAGCTTAGGGCGGGGGCTAAGCAATGAGCAGTTCTTC
TRBV7-8	many	TRBJ1-4	-	CASSLFLRGTTNEKLFF	TGTGCCAGCAGCTTATTTTTGAGGGGAACAACTAATGAAAAACTGTTTTTT
TRBV18	-	TRBJ2-2	-	CASSPLGGALNTGELFF	TGTGCCAGCTCACCCTTAGGAGGGGCCTTGAACACCGGGGAGCTGTTTTTT
TRBV7-8	-	TRBJ2-7	TRBD1	CASSLDLGQGEQYF	TGTGCCAGCAGCTTAGACCTAGGACAGGGGGAGCAGTACTTC
TRBV6-6	few	TRBJ1-4	-	CASSYRPQNEKLFF	TGTGCCAGCAGTTACAGACCGCAGAATGAAAAACTGTTTTTT
TRBV6-6	-	TRBJ1-4	-	CASSYSNLGGTEKLFF	TGTGCCAGCAGTTACTCGAATTTGGGGGGGACGGAAAAACTGTTTTTT
TRBV12-3/TRBV12-4	-	TRBJ1-2	-	CASRSGQGFYGYTF	TGTGCCAGCAGGTCGGGCCAGGGGTTTTATGGCTACACCTTC
TRBV7-6	-	TRBJ1-5	-	CASSLNGVAGQPQHF	TGTGCCAGCAGCTTAAATGGAGTGGCGGGTCAGCCCCAGCATTTT
TRBV10-3	few	TRBJ2-5	TRBD2	CAISDPTSGGGQETQYF	TGTGCCATCAGTGACCCGACTAGCGGGGGGGGACAAGAGACCCAGTACTTC
TRBV5-4	-	TRBJ1-1	-	CASSRMDEAFF	TGTGCCAGCAGCCGGATGGATGAAGCTTTCTTT
TRBV13	-	TRBJ2-7	-	CASSLAPRAHEQYF	TGTGCCAGCAGCTTAGCCCCCAGGGCCCACGAGCAGTACTTC
TRBV4-2	few	TRBJ1-1	-	CASSQDGVGKTEAFF	TGTGCCAGCAGCCAAGATGGAGTAGGGAAAACTGAAGCTTTCTTT
TRBV7-8	many	TRBJ1-2	TRBD1	CASSLGGQGAYGYTF	TGTGCCAGCAGCTTAGGGGGACAGGGGGCGTATGGCTACACCTTC
TRBV7-6	-	TRBJ1-1	-	CASTPDRLNTEAFF	TGTGCCAGCACCCCCGACAGACTCAACACTGAAGCTTTCTTT